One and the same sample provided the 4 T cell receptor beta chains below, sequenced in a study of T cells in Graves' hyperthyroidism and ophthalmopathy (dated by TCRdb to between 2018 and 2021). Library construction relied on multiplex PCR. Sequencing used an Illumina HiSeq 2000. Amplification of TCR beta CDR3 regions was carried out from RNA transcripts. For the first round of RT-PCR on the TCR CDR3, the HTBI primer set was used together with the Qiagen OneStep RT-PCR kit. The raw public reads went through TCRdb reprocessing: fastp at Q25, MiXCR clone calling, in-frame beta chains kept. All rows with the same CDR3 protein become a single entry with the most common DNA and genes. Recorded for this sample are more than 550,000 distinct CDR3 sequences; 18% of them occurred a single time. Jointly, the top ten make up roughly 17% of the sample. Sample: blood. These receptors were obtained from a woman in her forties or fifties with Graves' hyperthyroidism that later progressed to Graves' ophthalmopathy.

The CDR3 loop reads CASSLALGQGDGYTF. As DNA, the CDR3 is TGTGCCAGCAGCTTAGCGCTGGGCCAGGGAGATGGCTACACCTTC. The V gene is TRBV7-9, the J gene TRBJ1-2, with D possibly TRBD1 on 5 matching bases. In germline, CDR1 is SEHNR, CDR2 FQNEAQ (reference sequence). The CDR3 spans 15 residues. Trimming removed 0 bases from V and 6 bases from J, with 14 bases in between.

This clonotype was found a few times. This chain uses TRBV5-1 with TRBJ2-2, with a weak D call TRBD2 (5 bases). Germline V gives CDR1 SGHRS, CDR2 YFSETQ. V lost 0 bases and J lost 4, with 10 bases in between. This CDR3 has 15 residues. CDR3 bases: TGCGCCAGCAGCTTGGATGAGGGAAGCACCGGGGAGCTGTTTTTT. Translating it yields CASSLDEGSTGELFF. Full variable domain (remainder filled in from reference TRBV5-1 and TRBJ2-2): KAGVTQTPRYLIKTRGQQVTLSCSPISGHRSVSWYQQTPGQGLQFLFEYFSETQRNKGNFPGRFSGRQFSNSRSEMNVSTLELGDSALYLCASSLDEGSTGELFFGEGSRLTVL.

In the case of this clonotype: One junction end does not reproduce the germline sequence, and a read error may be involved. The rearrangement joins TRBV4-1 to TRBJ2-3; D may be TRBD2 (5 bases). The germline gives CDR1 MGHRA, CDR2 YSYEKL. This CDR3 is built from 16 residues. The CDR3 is CASSLELSEVADTQYF. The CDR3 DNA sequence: TGTGCCAGCAGCTTAGAGCTTAGCGAGGTCGCAGATACGCAGTATTTT.

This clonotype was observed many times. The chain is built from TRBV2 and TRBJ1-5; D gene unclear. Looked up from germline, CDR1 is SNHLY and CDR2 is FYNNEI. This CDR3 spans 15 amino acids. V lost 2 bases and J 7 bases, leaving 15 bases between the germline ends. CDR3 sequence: CASSEFPAAGQPQHF. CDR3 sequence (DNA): TGTGCCAGCAGTGAATTTCCGGCAGCGGGGCAGCCCCAGCATTTT.